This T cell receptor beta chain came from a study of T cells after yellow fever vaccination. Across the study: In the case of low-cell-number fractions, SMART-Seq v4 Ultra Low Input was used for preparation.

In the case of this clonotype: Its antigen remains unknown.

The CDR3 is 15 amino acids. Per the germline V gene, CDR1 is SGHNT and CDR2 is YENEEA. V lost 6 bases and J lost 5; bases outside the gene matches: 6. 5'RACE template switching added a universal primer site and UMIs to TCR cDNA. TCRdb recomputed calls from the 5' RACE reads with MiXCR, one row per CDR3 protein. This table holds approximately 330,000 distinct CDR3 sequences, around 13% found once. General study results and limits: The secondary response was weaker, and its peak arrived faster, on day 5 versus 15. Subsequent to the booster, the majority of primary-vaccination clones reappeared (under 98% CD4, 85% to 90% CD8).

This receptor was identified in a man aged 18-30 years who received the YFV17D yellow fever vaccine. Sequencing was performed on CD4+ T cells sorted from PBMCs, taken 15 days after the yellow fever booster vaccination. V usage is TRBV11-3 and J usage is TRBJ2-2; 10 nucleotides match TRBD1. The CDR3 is CASSSGQGMTGELFF. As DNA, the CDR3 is TGTGCCAGCAGTTCGGGACAGGGGATGACCGGGGAGCTGTTTTTT.